Below are 12 T cell receptor beta chains sequenced from a single sample in a study of T cell repertoires in cytomegalovirus infection (dated by TCRdb to between 2018 and 2021). Instrument on record: Illumina HiSeq 1500. TCRdb cleaned the public reads at Q25 with fastp, built clones with MiXCR and kept in-frame beta chains. For every CDR3 protein sequence, its rows merge into one entry that carries the most common genes and DNA. The sample data list about 180,000 distinct CDR3 sequences, and 14% of these were observed just once. The top ten hold over 25% of the sample. Sample: PBMCs. These receptors were taken from a human donor in good health (CMV status not recorded). Some clones in this sample may be carry-over from other donors' samples.

This clonotype has a count of ten or more. The V gene is TRBV7-2, the J gene TRBJ1-1; no firm D call. V was shortened by 5 bases and J by 8 bases, with 15 bases between the two germline ends. Germline V gene lookup returns CDR1 SGHTA and CDR2 FQGNSA. The CDR3 has 13 residues. The CDR3 loop reads CASSPDRRKEAFF. The DNA of the CDR3 is TGTGCCAGCAGCCCCGACCGACGGAAGGAAGCTTTCTTT.

This clonotype has ten or more counts. The J gene is TRBJ2-1, the V gene TRBV7-2; D is unresolved. This CDR3 comprises 13 residues. Trimming pared 8 bases from V and 5 bases from J, leaving 13 bases between. The germline V gene encodes CDR1 SGHTA and CDR2 FQGNSA. The CDR3 loop is CASSLSRDNEQFF. CDR3 DNA: TGTGCCAGCTCCTTGTCCCGGGACAATGAGCAGTTCTTC.

This sequence joins TRBV4-1 and TRBJ1-5; TRBD1 matches at 7 bases. The CDR3 is made up of 16 amino acids. Germline V gene lookup returns CDR1 MGHRA and CDR2 YSYEKL. The J segment lost 3 bases and the V segment lost 4 bases, leaving 9 bases of the junction unmatched. CDR3 DNA sequence: TGCGCCAGCAGCCTCGGGGAGGGGGCTGACAATCAGCCCCAGCATTTT. This translates into CASSLGEGADNQPQHF.

This clonotype was observed a handful of times. The chain couples TRBV4-3 to TRBJ2-4; D is perhaps TRBD1 or TRBD2 (5 bases each). In germline, CDR1 is LGHNA, CDR2 YSLEER. V was pared by 1 base and J by 5 bases, with 15 bases between. CDR3 length: 16 residues. In DNA, the CDR3 is TGCGCCAGCAGCCAAGGCCCCCGGGGACGCGAAAACATTCAGTACTTC. Translation: CASSQGPRGRENIQYF.

This clonotype was recorded many times. This chain connects TRBV7-9 to TRBJ2-1; D gene unclear. CDR1 and CDR2 (germline): SEHNR, FQNEAQ (reference sequence). This CDR3 has 13 residues. Trimming took off 10 bases at V and 0 bases at J, with 10 bases between the two ends. CDR3 amino acids: CATPFSSYNEQFF. As DNA, the CDR3 is TGTGCCACCCCGTTTTCCTCCTACAATGAGCAGTTCTTC. Using reference TRBV7-9 and TRBJ2-1 for the parts outside the CDR3, the full variable domain is DTGVSQNPRHKITKRGQNVTFRCDPISEHNRLYWYRQTLGQGPEFLTYFQNEAQLEKSRLLSDRFSAERPKGSFSTLEIQRTEQGDSAMYLCATPFSSYNEQFFGPGTRLTVL.

The chain carries TRBV25-1 and TRBJ1-1; D unclear. V lost 5 bases and J lost 1, with 11 bases in between. The length of the CDR3 is 14 residues. CDR1 MGHDK and CDR2 SYGVNS come from the germline V gene. In DNA form, the CDR3 reads TGTGCCAGCAGTCCCTACACACAGAACACTGAAGCTTTCTTT. It encodes CASSPYTQNTEAFF.

This clonotype was counted only a few times. The chain is built from TRBV20-1 and TRBJ1-6; D is undetermined. The V and J ends lost 1 base and 8 bases respectively, with 12 bases between them. The germline CDR1 and CDR2 sequences are DFQATT and SNEGSKA (reference sequence). The CDR3 runs to 14 residues. CDR3 protein: CSARGQFGDSPLHF. The CDR3 region has the DNA TGCAGTGCTAGAGGGCAGTTCGGGGATTCACCCCTCCACTTT.

This clonotype was detected ten times or more. The chain has TRBV7-2 and TRBJ2-1; the D is unclear. V was cut by 4 bases and J by 2 bases, with 12 bases left in between. Germline CDR1 SGHTA, CDR2 FQGNSA. The CDR3 is 15 residues long. CDR3: CASSSWSDPYNEQFF. The CDR3 DNA follows: TGTGCCAGCAGCTCCTGGTCGGACCCCTACAATGAGCAGTTCTTC.

This clonotype was recorded many times. The chain's CDR3 is CASSLEASNYGYTF. The CDR3 nucleotides read TGTGCCAGCAGCTTAGAAGCTTCTAACTATGGCTACACCTTC. The V gene is TRBV7-9, the J gene TRBJ1-2; D remains ambiguous. The germline V and J ends were trimmed by 1 base and 0 bases, with 6 bases remaining between them. Germline lookup yields CDR1 SEHNR and CDR2 FQNEAQ (reference sequence). This CDR3 spans 14 amino acids.

Ten or more counts support this clonotype. V is TRBV7-9 and J is TRBJ1-1, with TRBD1 matching 7 bases. With 3 bases clipped from V and 0 bases from J, the junction kept 10 bases outside the gene matches. This CDR3 contains 17 residues. CDR1 is SEHNR and CDR2 is FQNEAQ in the germline V gene (reference sequence). CDR3 coding DNA: TGTGCCAGCAGCTTGGGACAGTCTGTTAGTATGAACACTGAAGCTTTCTTT. Translated: CASSLGQSVSMNTEAFF.

This clonotype was detected ten times or more. The V gene is TRBV7-2, the J gene TRBJ1-5; tentatively, D is TRBD1 (5 bases). The CDR3 totals 14 residues. The V and J ends lost 8 bases and 4 bases respectively, with 15 bases between them. From germline, CDR1 is SGHTA and CDR2 FQGNSA. This CDR3 reads CASGIGAANQPQHF. DNA of the CDR3: TGTGCCAGCGGGATAGGGGCAGCGAATCAGCCCCAGCATTTT.

The V and J genes are TRBV19 and TRBJ2-7; D gene uncertain. V dropped 1 base and J dropped 5 bases, with 6 bases sitting between them. Germline V gene sequence: CDR1 LNHDA, CDR2 SQIVND (reference sequence). This CDR3 has 12 amino acids. The CDR3 loop is CASSIGSDEQYF. The DNA of the CDR3 is TGTGCCAGTAGTATAGGGAGTGACGAGCAGTACTTC.